Listed below are T cell receptor beta chains from one sample, sequenced in a study of blood T cell repertoires in COVID-19. Profiled with immunoSEQ multiplex PCR; TCRdb holds only in-frame clones, not every one. The table records almost 70,000 clones, 79% of them present only once. The specimen was peripheral blood. Every receptor here comes from a man aged 60 to 69 with acute or convalescent COVID-19. CDR3s include the opening cysteine and the closing phenylalanine or tryptophan.

cdr3_aa v_call
CASSQGQNYGYTF TRBV4-3
CASSETGTSGTGELFF TRBV10-1
CASSHRDRAGETQYF TRBV6-2/TRBV6-3
CATRYMNTEAFF TRBV7-2
CASSLGSGGYNSPLHF TRBV7-2
CASSLGGQNKAFF TRBV5-1
CAWSVLDSYHEQYF TRBV30
CATPGQGPTEAFF TRBV6-4
CASSYGPLGQDTEAFF TRBV6-5
CASSPQTGASNQPQHF TRBV7-2
CASSSGQGMNTEAFF TRBV18
CASSDNSSGNTIYF TRBV7-9
CASSKKATGVPSYEQYF TRBV21-1
CASSLGDTPSGANVLTF TRBV5-4
CASSHDRDLQFF TRBV4-3
CASSLGPAAGGILTYEQYF TRBV7-2
CASSRGTDTQYF TRBV5-1
CASILSGEETQYF TRBV28
CASSARQGFAEAFF TRBV7-2
CASSYSGDRGYEQYF TRBV6-5
CASSPGTSGVERQETQYF TRBV5-1
CASSLGSGGYTEAFF TRBV7-2
CASSRPGGSTYEQYF TRBV11-2
CASSDDSGKARGLTDTQYF TRBV6-1
CASSYSRPSTDTQYF TRBV6-5
CASSYLPGGEQYF TRBV5-1
CASRRTGGANYNSPLHF TRBV27
CASSLGLGTNYEQYF TRBV11-2
CAITYQTNTEAFF TRBV10-3
CASSKQGYNSPLHF TRBV9
CASSSEVANTGELFF TRBV5-4
CASNTPPGGTGELFF TRBV2
CASSHPGQGNTGELFF TRBV6-2/TRBV6-3
CASSQIRLGQGGGANVLTF TRBV14
CASSLGSQGSIPQHF TRBV7-2
CASSLDRYSPLHF TRBV5-6
CASSPGQGGSGNTIYF TRBV7-2
CASSLDPGNSPLHF TRBV7-9
CAAGLQETQYF TRBV10-3
CASSRTGVPSYEQYF TRBV6-5